Sequencing of this TCR beta chain was carried out in a study of blood T cell repertoires in COVID-19. About the study: Acute and convalescent COVID-19 specimens originated in the United States, Italy and Spain. PBMCs, B-cell-depleted T cells, or T cells provided the cDNA or gDNA that made up the material.

Only in-frame clones appear in the TCRdb table, and some are missing; sequencing was by immunoSEQ multiplex PCR. Among 200,000 to 250,000 clones listed, 87% were seen once. The specimen was peripheral blood. This TCR derives from a woman aged 18-29 years who had recovered from COVID-19.

CDR3 residues: CASKADRGNTEAFF. CDR3 in DNA: TGTGCCAGCAAAGCGGACAGGGGTAATACTGAAGCTTTCTTT. The chain links TRBV27 to TRBJ1-1; TRBD1 matches 9 bases. CDR3 length equals 14 residues. V was clipped by 7 bases and J by 5 bases; unmatched bases: 8. Per the germline V gene, CDR1 is MNHEY and CDR2 is SMNVEV (reference sequence).